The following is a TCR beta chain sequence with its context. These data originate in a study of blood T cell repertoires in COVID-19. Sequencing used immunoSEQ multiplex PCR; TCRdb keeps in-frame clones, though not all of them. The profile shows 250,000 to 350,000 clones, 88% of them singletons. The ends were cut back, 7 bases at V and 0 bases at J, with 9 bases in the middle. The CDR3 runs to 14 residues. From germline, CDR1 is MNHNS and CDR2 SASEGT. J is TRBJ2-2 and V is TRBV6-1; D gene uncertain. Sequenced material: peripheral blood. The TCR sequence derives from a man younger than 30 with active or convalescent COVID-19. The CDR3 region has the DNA TGTGCCAGCAACGAGCGTACGAACACCGGGGAGCTGTTTTTT. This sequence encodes CASNERTNTGELFF.